Listed below are T cell receptor beta chains from one sample, sequenced in a study of blood T cells in healthy people across ages. TCRdb re-derived calls from the 5' RACE reads in MiXCR, one entry per CDR3 protein. In the table there are some 1,500,000 distinct CDR3 sequences, roughly two fifths of which are singletons. The sample was blood. Receptor source: a woman aged 18 to 35 in good health. Each CDR3 is given with its conserved first and last residue. Each record gives: D gene, clone size, J gene, V gene, CDR3 DNA, CDR3 protein. D genes are given only for firm matches. Rows may omit the clone size; those that give it use once, few, many or a size class.

- once TRBJ2-2 TRBV28 TGTGCCTCCCGATTCTTTGCGAACACCGGGGAGCTGTTTTTT CASRFFANTGELFF
TRBD1 - TRBJ1-5 TRBV6-6 TGTGCCAGCAGCGAGGACAGGGGTCATCAGCCCCAGCATTTT CASSEDRGHQPQHF
TRBD1 - TRBJ1-2 TRBV5-1 TGCGCCAGCAGCTCGATCAGGGGGCCTAACTATGGCTACACCTTC CASSSIRGPNYGYTF
- - TRBJ2-5 TRBV7-2 TGTGCCAGCAGCTTAGGAACAGGGTCCAGGGAGACCCAGTACTTC CASSLGTGSRETQYF
- - TRBJ2-7 TRBV9 TGTGCCAGCAGCGGAGCGGAGAGCTACGAGCAGTACTTC CASSGAESYEQYF
- - TRBJ1-1 TRBV5-1 TGCGCCAGCAGCTCCCCCGGACCGAACACTGAAGCTTTCTTT CASSSPGPNTEAFF
TRBD1 - TRBJ2-7 TRBV20-1 TGCAGTGCTAGAGTTTCGACAGGGGGTATCGGCGAGCAGTACTTC CSARVSTGGIGEQYF
- - TRBJ2-7 TRBV27 TGTGCCAGCAGGTGGGCGGGGGCCGCCCCCTACGAGCAGTACTTC CASRWAGAAPYEQYF
TRBD1 - TRBJ2-5 TRBV15 TGTGCCACCAGCAGAGGTGCGTCAGGGGGAGAGACCCAGTACTTC CATSRGASGGETQYF
- - TRBJ1-2 TRBV6-1 TGTGCCAGCAGTGAAGATGCAGGTTCTTCATATGGCTACATCTTC CASSEDAGSSYGYIF
- - TRBJ1-4 TRBV6-6 TGTGCCGGCTCGACAACTAATGAAAAACTGTTTTTT CAGSTTNEKLFF
- - TRBJ1-2 TRBV12-3/TRBV12-4 TGTGCCAGCAGCCCTGGGGAAACCTATGGCTACACCTTC CASSPGETYGYTF
TRBD1 once TRBJ2-5 TRBV27 TGTGCCAGCAGTGCGAGGACAGGGGTTGGGCAAGAGACCCAGTACTTC CASSARTGVGQETQYF
TRBD2 once TRBJ2-7 TRBV11-2 TGTGCCAGCAGCTACGCGGGGGGGCCATCCTACGAGCAGTACTTC CASSYAGGPSYEQYF
TRBD2 - TRBJ2-3 TRBV6-2/TRBV6-3 TGTGCCAGCAGTTACCCGACTAGCGAATTCCACACAGATACGCAGTATTTT CASSYPTSEFHTDTQYF
- many TRBJ1-5 TRBV25-1 TGTGCCAGCAGTGAAGGAGGGTCGGGCAATCAGCCCCAGCATTTT CASSEGGSGNQPQHF
- - TRBJ2-3 TRBV28 TGTGCCTGCGGAGGGGCTGACCAGTATTTT CACGGADQYF
- few TRBJ1-6 TRBV4-3 TGCGCCAGCAGCCAGTCCTGGCGCTCCTATAATTCACCCCTCCACTTT CASSQSWRSYNSPLHF
TRBD1 - TRBJ1-5 TRBV4-3 TGCGCCAGCAGCCAGGACAGGTGGAATCAGCCCCAGCATTTT CASSQDRWNQPQHF
TRBD1 once TRBJ1-5 TRBV12-3/TRBV12-4 TGTGCCAGCAGTGTCAGGACAGGGTTTGCGCCCCAGCATTTT CASSVRTGFAPQHF
- - TRBJ2-1 TRBV5-6 TGTGCCAGCAGCGCAGGGGTCAATGAGCAGTTCTTC CASSAGVNEQFF
- - TRBJ2-3 TRBV6-5 TGTGCCAGCAGTTACGGAGATCCATACACAGATACGCAGTATTTT CASSYGDPYTDTQYF
TRBD1 - TRBJ1-2 TRBV5-1 TGCGCCAGCAGCTGGAACAGGGGAGACTATGGCTACACCTTC CASSWNRGDYGYTF
- few TRBJ2-3 TRBV7-6 TGTGCCAGCAGCTTACGGGGAGGTACTAGCACAGATACGCAGTATTTT CASSLRGGTSTDTQYF
TRBD2 few TRBJ2-5 TRBV2 TGTGCCAGCAGTGCCCAGCTAGCGGGAGAAGAGACCCAGTACTTC CASSAQLAGEETQYF
- - TRBJ1-5 TRBV19 TGTGCCAGTAGTATCCCCCCGCTTCAGCCCCAGCATTTT CASSIPPLQPQHF
- - TRBJ1-2 TRBV14 TGTGCCAGCAGCCAAGAACAGGTTTTAGAATCTCACTATGGCTACACCTTC CASSQEQVLESHYGYTF
- - TRBJ2-7 TRBV4-3 TGCGCCAGCAGCCCGGAACAGGGATGGCGTGAGCAGTACTTC CASSPEQGWREQYF
TRBD1 - TRBJ1-1 TRBV6-2/TRBV6-3 TGTGCCAGCAGGAAGCTAGGACAGGGGTTGGCTGAAGCTTTCTTT CASRKLGQGLAEAFF
- few TRBJ2-3 TRBV30 TGTGCCTGGAGTGGGGGCACAGATATGCAGTATTTT CAWSGGTDMQYF
- - TRBJ1-5 TRBV7-2 TGTGCCAGCACTCAAACCGGGGGATATAGCAATCAGCCCCAGCATTTT CASTQTGGYSNQPQHF
TRBD2 few TRBJ2-1 TRBV20-1 TGCAGCGGGGCGCGGGGGAGCACCTACAATGAGCAGTTCTTC CSGARGSTYNEQFF
- - TRBJ2-1 TRBV2 TGTGCCAGCAGTGAGGGGCTAGCGAATTACAATGAGCAGTTCTTC CASSEGLANYNEQFF
TRBD2 few TRBJ2-7 TRBV25-1 TGTGCCAGCAGTGCCCGGGGGGTGCCCTACGAGCAGTACTTC CASSARGVPYEQYF
- - TRBJ2-5 TRBV29-1 TGCAGCGGGCGGAAAACGCTTCAAGAGACCCAGTACTTC CSGRKTLQETQYF
TRBD1 few TRBJ1-6 TRBV6-6 TGTGCCAGCAGATCCGGGACAGGGGCTTCACCCCTCCACTTT CASRSGTGASPLHF
- - TRBJ1-2 TRBV27 TGTGCCAGCAGTGTTGGTAACTTCTATGGCTACACCTTC CASSVGNFYGYTF